This entry features one T cell receptor beta chain sequence. No antigen is known for it. The junction had 6 bases not matched to a gene; V was cut back by 5 bases and J by 4 bases. The CDR3 contains 16 residues. CDR1 SSHAT and CDR2 FNYEAQ come from the germline V gene (reference sequence). The record originates from a study of human T cells and chemical hapten exposure. TCRdb recomputed calls from the RACE reads with MiXCR, one row per CDR3 protein. The data hold fewer than 150,000 distinct CDR3 sequences, with roughly 15% observed a single time. Regarding time point: patch test 1, 2 weeks after DPC sensitization. Treatment given: therapeutic diphenylcyclopropenone sensitization with weekly scalp DPC. Study outcomes and limitations: Relative to control repertoires, expanded TCRs gave rise to significantly more large CDR3 similarity clusters.

The input for sequencing was whole blood, taken in connection with sensitization to the hapten diphenylcyclopropenone (DPC). V and J are TRBV7-7 and TRBJ2-2; 11 bases are a match to TRBD2. The clonotype originates from a young man with alopecia areata. Some clones in this sample may be carry-over from other donors' samples. The CDR3, as DNA: TGTGCCAGCAGCCTCGATAGCGGGGGGGCCACCGGGGAGCTGTTTTTT. Amino acid sequence: CASSLDSGGATGELFF. Complete variable domain (other parts from reference TRBV7-7 and TRBJ2-2): GAGVSQSPRYKVTKRGQDVTLRCDPISSHATLYWYQQALGQGPEFLTYFNYEAQPDKSGLPSDRFSAERPEGSISTLTIQRTEQRDSAMYRCASSLDSGGATGELFFGEGSRLTVL.